This TCR beta chain was sequenced in a study of CD8 T cells in Susac syndrome. The authors carried out high-throughput sequencing of TCR beta. They applied it to CD8+ and CD4+ T cells obtained from blood. The multiple sclerosis controls were treatment-naive patients, and their relapsing-remitting disease was stable or active. The authors negatively isolated CD8+ and CD4+ T cells and FACS-enriched TEMRA cells. Random hexamers were used to reverse transcribe the RNA input (about 0.5 to 1 ug). The amplification used immunoSEQ multiplex PCR on TCR beta CDR3; it spanned 54 Vbeta and 13 Jbeta. From the immunoSEQ multiplex PCR reads, TCRdb called clonotypes with MiXCR, one entry per CDR3 protein. The sample has 180,000 or so distinct CDR3 sequences; almost 96% are singletons. The CDR3 spans 17 residues. The germline CDR1 and CDR2 sequences are SQVTM and ANQGSEA. Trimming removed 7 bases from V and 2 bases from J, with 21 bases in between.

This chain links TRBV29-1 with TRBJ1-6; D may be TRBD1 (6 bases). The sequenced sample consisted of CD4+ T cells from PBMCs. This TCR was recovered from a human donor with multiple sclerosis. CDR3 region: CSDPRGHRITYNSPLHF. Written as DNA, the CDR3 is TGCAGCGACCCGAGGGGACACCGGATTACCTATAATTCACCCCTCCACTTT.